This T cell receptor beta chain was documented in a study of T cell changes during pregnancy in multiple sclerosis. Assay used: immunoSEQ multiplex PCR; TCRdb lists only in-frame clones, some missing. Of fewer than 40,000 clones detected, over 85% appear once; the ten largest clones hold about 0.4%. The sample holds a few counts of this clone. After removal of 4 bases from V and 6 bases from J, the junction contained 10 bases not matched to a gene. This CDR3 is built from 18 residues. Looked up from germline, CDR1 is MGHDK and CDR2 is SYGVNS. The rearrangement uses TRBV25-1 and TRBJ2-1, with 15 bases that match TRBD2. The sequence came from a female donor in good health, enrolled as a control in a pregnancy study. The sample in question was CD4+ T cells from peripheral blood mononuclear cells, obtained in the second trimester of pregnancy. The CDR3 nucleotides are TGTGCCAGCAGTGCGGGACTAGCGGGAGGCCCCCAGCTCAATGAGCAGTTCTTC. Translating gives CASSAGLAGGPQLNEQFF.